This T cell receptor (beta chain) was captured in a study of T cells in localized non-small cell lung cancer. Study-wide results and caveats: Out of the top 100 tumor clones, a median around 50 were seen in adjacent lung. Maximal T cell clonality occurred in uninvolved adjacent lung, with tumor ranking below it. Sequencing, confined to only one tumor region, leaves heterogeneity possible.

Per germline, CDR1 MNHEY and CDR2 SMNVEV (reference sequence). The germline V and J ends were trimmed by 3 bases and 7 bases, with 22 bases remaining between them. The CDR3 totals 17 residues. Measured with immunoSEQ multiplex PCR; TCRdb has only the in-frame clones, and not every one. This sample has approximately 30,000 clones, with 88% found just once. For this clone: Its antigen is unidentified.

The gene calls are TRBV27 and TRBJ2-1, with a possible D match to TRBD1 (6 bases). The source of this sequence is a woman aged 35 to 70 with stage I lung adenocarcinoma. The sample was peripheral blood, taken before any cancer treatment. DNA of the CDR3: TGTGCCAGCAGTTTCTCCCCGGACAGACCCGAGGATAATGAGCAGTTCTTC. This translates into CASSFSPDRPEDNEQFF.